This T cell receptor beta chain was identified in a study of immune evolution from preneoplasia to lung adenocarcinoma. CDR3 length: 15 residues. V lost 0 bases and J 4 bases, leaving 12 bases between the germline ends. Germline-derived CDR1 and CDR2 are SGHNT and YYREEE (reference sequence). Sequencing used immunoSEQ multiplex PCR; TCRdb keeps in-frame clones, though not all of them. The data show some 4,000 clones, more than 80% seen once. Sequenced input: FFPE minimally invasive lung adenocarcinoma tissue. The chain has TRBV5-4 and TRBJ2-3; D perhaps matches TRBD1 (6 bases). This clonotype was obtained from a donor aged 70 or over with lung adenocarcinoma. CDR3 coding DNA: TGTGCCAGCAGCTTGGGTGGCGCAGGGGCAGATACGCAGTATTTT. This codes for CASSLGGAGADTQYF. Filled out from reference TRBV5-4 and TRBJ2-3, the complete variable domain reads ETGVTQSPTHLIKTRGQQVTLRCSSQSGHNTVSWYQQALGQGPQFIFQYYREEENGRGNFPPRFSGLQFPNYSSELNVNALELDDSALYLCASSLGGAGADTQYFGPGTRLTVL.